This T cell receptor (beta chain) was retrieved from a study of long-term antiretroviral therapy in people with HIV. Findings and caveats of the study: At every time point, clones expanded before ART dominated the repertoire. Post-ART, diversity grew, though it stayed under transplant donor control levels.

At minimum, one pre-ART and two post-ART PBMC samples were obtained from each donor. Each sample contained roughly 0.95-10 million cryopreserved PBMC, thawed before DNA extraction. Concerning this clone itself: Antigen: not known.

Survey level was the resolution at which the v3.0 immunoSEQ assay ran. Clones were sequenced by immunoSEQ multiplex PCR, and TCRdb holds only the in-frame ones, with some missing. The data show more than 20,000 clones, 65% to 85% seen once. Trimming removed 6 bases from V and 1 base from J, with 4 bases in between. This CDR3 is 12 amino acids long. Germline V gene sequence: CDR1 SEHNR, CDR2 FQNEAQ (reference sequence). The J gene is TRBJ1-5, the V gene TRBV7-9; D remains ambiguous. The clonotype comes from a man in his late teens or twenties with HIV. Sample: unsorted PBMCs, taken 3 years after starting antiretroviral therapy. In DNA form, the CDR3 reads TGTGCCAGCAGTGACAGCAATCAGCCCCAGCATTTT. It encodes CASSDSNQPQHF.